These T cell receptor beta chains were read from a single sample in a study of T cell responses to AZD1222 COVID-19 vaccine. TCRdb's table, derived via immunoSEQ multiplex PCR, lists solely in-frame clones and lacks some. The sample has 65,000 to 70,000 clones; 83% are singletons. The sample was peripheral blood, taken 28 days after the second AZD1222 dose. These receptors all come from an adult who received the AZD1222 COVID-19 vaccine. CDR3s include the opening cysteine and the closing phenylalanine or tryptophan. The order of the fields is V gene, J gene, clone size, CDR3 length, CDR3 protein. The size field is filled for only some rows; it gives once, few, many or a size class.

>TRBV14|TRBJ1-2|NA|15
CASSLQGQRVYGYTF
>TRBV25-1|TRBJ2-7|NA|14
CASSLDRGPYEQYF
>TRBV28|TRBJ2-7|NA|14
CASSGTGGSREQYF
>TRBV3-1/TRBV3-2|TRBJ1-5|NA|16
CASSQDRGEGNQPQHF
>TRBV10-3|TRBJ2-1|NA|11
CAISEVNEQFF
>TRBV5-4|TRBJ1-6|NA|15
CASSSPPSDNSPLHF
>TRBV6-2/TRBV6-3|TRBJ1-4|NA|15
CASSRYSATNEKLFF
>TRBV7-8|TRBJ2-6|NA|16
CASSSQGASGANVLTF
>TRBV6-5|TRBJ2-1|NA|15
CASPLSESSYNEQFF
>TRBV4-2|TRBJ1-4|NA|16
CASSQARDRGNEKLFF
>TRBV28|TRBJ1-4|NA|11
CASAYGEKLFF
>TRBV3-1/TRBV3-2|TRBJ1-5|few|15
CASSQLSGDGQPQHF
>TRBV7-8|TRBJ1-5|NA|15
CASSSRSLTPQPQHF
>TRBV2|TRBJ2-5|once|11
CASSVGETQYF
>TRBV5-1|TRBJ1-1|NA|15
CASSSPDRGLTEAFF
>TRBV11-2|TRBJ2-7|NA|12
CASSLGGNEQYF
>TRBV4-1|TRBJ2-3|NA|18
CASSQERTISVTTDTQYF
>TRBV7-6|TRBJ2-1|NA|15
CASSPVLSSYNEQFF
>TRBV2|TRBJ1-2|NA|15
CASIDSGRPDYGYTF
>TRBV2|TRBJ1-5|NA|15
CASSGQGSPNQPQHF
>TRBV7-8|TRBJ2-3|NA|16
CASRPGLGGRTDTQYF
>TRBV12-3/TRBV12-4|TRBJ2-7|NA|13
CASSLSGPYEQYF
>TRBV7-9|TRBJ2-7|few|16
CASSPAGTGGPYEQYF